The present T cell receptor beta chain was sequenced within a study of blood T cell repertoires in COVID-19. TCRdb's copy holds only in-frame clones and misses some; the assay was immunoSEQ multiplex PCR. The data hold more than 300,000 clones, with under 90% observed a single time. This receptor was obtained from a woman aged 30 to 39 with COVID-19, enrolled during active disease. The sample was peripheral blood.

CDR3 coding DNA: TGTGCCAGCAGGAAACCCGACAGGGGAGTAGGTGGCTACACCTTC. Translating gives CASRKPDRGVGGYTF. The chain couples TRBV27 to TRBJ1-2; 8 bases match TRBD1. Germline CDR1 is MNHEY and CDR2 is SMNVEV (reference sequence). The J segment lost 7 bases and the V segment lost 6 bases, leaving 13 bases of the junction unmatched. The CDR3 is made up of 15 amino acids.